A single sample is the source of the 20 T cell receptor beta chains below, sequenced in a study of blood T cell repertoires in COVID-19 (dated by TCRdb to between 2020 and 2021). Libraries were made using the immunoSEQ multiplex PCR assay. Here the immuneACCESS table is served through TCRdb, limited to in-frame sequences with V and J called. Missing clones are a known gap in these copies; in checked studies unresolved V genes cover under half, and the rest lacks a known reason. The sample data list approximately 210,000 clones, and around 80% of these were observed just once. Approximately 16% of the sample is taken by the ten largest. Source material: PBMCs or T cells enriched from blood (not recorded which). Receptors were obtained from a middle-aged man who had recovered from COVID-19.

J is TRBJ2-7 and V is TRBV28; TRBD1 matches at 9 bases. This CDR3 has 14 amino acids. With 6 bases clipped from V and 0 bases from J, the junction kept 3 bases outside the gene matches. CDR1 is MDHEN, CDR2 SYDVKM, per germline. For the CDR3, the DNA is TGTGCCAGCAGCGGACAGGGGCCCTCCTACGAGCAGTACTTC. It specifies CASSGQGPSYEQYF.

On this clone itself: Other nucleotide sequences in the sample specify the same CDR3. The chain couples TRBV28 to TRBJ1-5; D remains unclear. Germline V gene data show CDR1 as MDHEN and CDR2 as SYDVKM. The CDR3 has 12 residues. The V and J ends lost 1 base and 5 bases respectively, with 3 bases between them. As DNA, the CDR3 is TGTGCCAGCAGTTTATCCGATCAGCCCCAGCATTTT. Translated, it gives CASSLSDQPQHF.

The chain recombines TRBV29-1 with TRBJ2-3; D is uncertain. The CDR3 is 12 residues long. Trimming shortened V by 7 bases and J by 2 bases, and 10 bases separated the two germline ends. Looked up from germline, CDR1 is SQVTM and CDR2 is ANQGSEA. DNA for the CDR3: TGCAGCGGGAACCTAGACACAGATACGCAGTATTTT. Translated: CSGNLDTDTQYF.

The chain joins TRBV15 to TRBJ2-7; the D gene is possibly TRBD2 (7 bases). The length of the CDR3 is 15 residues. Germline CDR1 is LNHNV and CDR2 is YYDKDF (reference sequence). Trimming left V 0 bases short and J 5 bases short, with 14 bases between. In DNA, the CDR3 is TGTGCCACCAGCAGAGATCGGGGGGCCAGGAACGAGCAGTACTTC. Protein sequence: CATSRDRGARNEQYF.

The rearrangement joins TRBV6-2 or TRBV6-3 to TRBJ2-1, with 10 bases identical to TRBD2. Germline V CDR1 and CDR2: MNHEY, SVGEGT. J was trimmed by 9 bases and V by 6 bases; bases with no gene match: 11. This CDR3 has 15 amino acids. CDR3 in DNA: TGTGCCAGCAGCAGAAGCGGGGGGGCGTTCGGTGAGCAGTTCTTC. Protein: CASSRSGGAFGEQFF.

This clone was detected ten times or more. Written as DNA, the CDR3 is TGTGCCAGCAGCTTGGCCGGGGGAGCTAACTATGGCTACACCTTC. Translation: CASSLAGGANYGYTF. The chain carries TRBV5-5 and TRBJ1-2; weak D call: TRBD1 (5 bases). Trimming took 0 bases from V and 0 from J, leaving 9 bases between them. The CDR3 length is 15 residues. Per the germline V gene, CDR1 is SGHKS and CDR2 is YYEKEE (reference sequence). Filled out from reference TRBV5-5 and TRBJ1-2, the complete variable domain reads DAGVTQSPTHLIKTRGQQVTLRCSPISGHKSVSWYQQVLGQGPQFIFQYYEKEERGRGNFPDRFSARQFPNYSSELNVNALLLGDSALYLCASSLAGGANYGYTFGSGTRLTVV.

The rearrangement links TRBV30 to TRBJ2-1; 8 bases map to TRBD2. The CDR3 is made up of 13 amino acids. V shed 2 bases and J 12 bases; nucleotides not matched to a gene: 9. CDR1 and CDR2 from the germline V gene are GTSNPN and SVGIG (reference sequence). CDR3 in amino acids: CAWSPGLELGQFF. In DNA, the CDR3 is TGTGCCTGGAGTCCGGGACTAGAGTTGGGGCAGTTCTTC.

The DNA of the CDR3 is TGTGCCAGCAGCAGGGGGACTAGCGGGACGAGGCAGCAGTTCTTC. This sequence encodes CASSRGTSGTRQQFF. This chain uses TRBV7-9 with TRBJ2-1; 13 bases match TRBD2. V was clipped by 5 bases and J by 11 bases; unmatched bases: 9. The CDR3 sequence is 15 residues long. Per germline, CDR1 SEHNR and CDR2 FQNEAQ (reference sequence).

A note on this clone: Other DNA sequences in this sample translate to the same CDR3. The chain has TRBV19 and TRBJ1-2; 9 positions agree with TRBD1. V shed 6 bases and J 3 bases; nucleotides not matched to a gene: 2. CDR1 and CDR2 from the germline V gene are LNHDA and SQIVND (reference sequence). The CDR3 totals 13 residues. CDR3 protein: CASSRQGDYGYTF. The CDR3 DNA reads as TGTGCCAGTAGCCGACAGGGGGACTATGGCTACACCTTC.

The chain joins TRBV6-5 to TRBJ2-7, with 8 bases that match TRBD1. The CDR3 totals 13 residues. V was pared by 2 bases and J by 4 bases, with 1 base of the junction left unmatched. CDR1 is MNHEY, CDR2 SVGAGI, per germline. The CDR3 nucleotides are TGTGCCAGCAGTTACCAGGGGGCTTACGAGCAGTACTTC. It is translated as CASSYQGAYEQYF.

The sample holds one count of this clone. V gene TRBV28 combines with J gene TRBJ2-5, with D perhaps TRBD2 (6 bases). The CDR3 length is 13 residues. CDR1 is MDHEN, CDR2 SYDVKM, per germline. Trimming cost V 6 bases and J 2 bases, with 10 bases left between them. The CDR3 coding sequence is TGTGCCAGCAGGTCCCGGGGGCAAGAGACCCAGTACTTC. This gives the protein CASRSRGQETQYF.

J is TRBJ1-3 and V is TRBV19; no clear D. The germline CDR1 and CDR2 sequences are LNHDA and SQIVND (reference sequence). The germline V and J ends were trimmed by 9 bases and 4 bases, with 10 bases remaining between them. The length of the CDR3 is 12 residues. The CDR3: CASRYAGNTIYF. For the CDR3, the DNA is TGTGCCAGCCGGTACGCCGGAAACACCATATATTTT.

The genes are TRBV28 and TRBJ2-7; 8 bases are a match to TRBD1. The CDR3 is 14 residues long. Germline trimming cut 3 bases from V and 0 bases from J; bases unmatched to any gene: 1. The V gene's germline CDR1 is MDHEN and CDR2 SYDVKM. The CDR3 here is CASSFGTGSYEQYF. CDR3 in DNA: TGTGCCAGCAGTTTTGGGACAGGCTCCTACGAGCAGTACTTC.

This chain links TRBV19 with TRBJ2-5, with 11 bases fitting TRBD1. The CDR3 length is 16 residues. J was trimmed by 4 bases and V by 5 bases; bases with no gene match: 9. Germline V gene sequence: CDR1 LNHDA, CDR2 SQIVND (reference sequence). Here the CDR3 DNA reads TGTGCCAGTAGTCCTGGGACAGGGGGTGACGGAGAGACCCAGTACTTC. Protein product: CASSPGTGGDGETQYF.

The chain employs TRBV6-5 and TRBJ1-5, with 8 positions matching TRBD1. This CDR3 has 12 residues. Per germline, CDR1 MNHEY and CDR2 SVGAGI. V was clipped by 6 bases and J by 7 bases; unmatched bases: 2. CDR3 sequence: CASRGQGQPQHF. For the CDR3, the DNA is TGTGCCAGCAGAGGACAGGGCCAGCCCCAGCATTTT.

V is TRBV6-4 and J is TRBJ2-3; 7 nucleotides agree with TRBD2. With V trimmed by 4 bases and J by 0 bases, 1 base remained unmatched. Germline-derived CDR1 and CDR2 are MRHNA and SNTAGT. The CDR3 length is 14 residues. DNA of the CDR3: TGTGCCAGCAGTGGCGGGGGTAGCACAGATACGCAGTATTTT. This gives the protein CASSGGGSTDTQYF.

This clone appeared a few times. The chain combines TRBV7-2 with TRBJ2-5; 9 bases match TRBD2. The CDR3 consists of 14 residues. Looked up from germline, CDR1 is SGHTA and CDR2 is FQGNSA. With V trimmed by 4 bases and J by 5 bases, 5 bases remained unmatched. CDR3 in amino acids: CASSSAGGRETQYF. DNA for the CDR3: TGTGCCAGCAGCTCGGCGGGGGGGCGGGAGACCCAGTACTTC.

The chain recombines TRBV7-2 with TRBJ1-6; D unclear. Germline V lookup: CDR1 SGHTA, CDR2 FQGNSA. The CDR3 is 14 residues long. V lost 3 bases and J 7 bases, leaving 10 bases between the germline ends. The CDR3 bases are TGTGCCAGCAGCTTGGGCGTGCACAATTCACCCCTCCACTTT. Its protein is CASSLGVHNSPLHF.

This chain joins TRBV10-3 and TRBJ1-6; D may be TRBD1 (6 bases). Germline V gene sequence: CDR1 ENHRY, CDR2 SYGVKD. The CDR3 totals 14 residues. V was clipped by 2 bases and J by 7 bases, with 9 bases between them. The CDR3 here is CAISEGQLNSPLHF. The CDR3 DNA sequence: TGTGCCATCAGTGAGGGACAGCTCAATTCACCCCTCCACTTT.

The V and J genes are TRBV19 and TRBJ1-2; 9 bases are a match to TRBD1. This CDR3 contains 14 residues. V was clipped by 8 bases and J by 8 bases; unmatched bases: 12. Germline V lookup: CDR1 LNHDA, CDR2 SQIVND (reference sequence). This CDR3 is CASGTLQGALGYTF. CDR3 bases: TGTGCCAGTGGGACCTTACAGGGGGCGCTCGGCTACACCTTC. Drawing the rest from reference TRBV19 and TRBJ1-2, the complete variable domain is DGGITQSPKYLFRKEGQNVTLSCEQNLNHDAMYWYRQDPGQGLRLIYYSQIVNDFQKGDIAEGYSVSREKKESFPLTVTSAQKNPTAFYLCASGTLQGALGYTFGSGTRLTVV.